A single sample gave rise to the 6 T cell receptor beta chains below, sequenced in a study of blood T cell repertoires in COVID-19. Sequenced by immunoSEQ multiplex PCR; TCRdb stores in-frame clones only, minus some. This table has around 700,000 clones, over 80% appearing once. What was sequenced was peripheral blood. The source is a woman aged 18-29 years with acute or convalescent COVID-19.

The DNA of the CDR3 is TGTGCCAGTAGTACAGGGGTGTCTGGGGCCAACGTCCTGACTTTC. This codes for CASSTGVSGANVLTF. V usage is TRBV19 and J usage is TRBJ2-6, with TRBD1 as a possible D gene (6 bases). Germline lookup yields CDR1 LNHDA and CDR2 SQIVND (reference sequence). The CDR3 loop spans 15 amino acids. V lost 4 bases, J lost 1 base, and 8 bases lay in between.

Of note for this clone: Other DNA sequences in the same sample also yield this CDR3. The chain couples TRBV15 to TRBJ1-4, with 7 positions matching TRBD1. Germline CDR1 is LNHNV and CDR2 is YYDKDF (reference sequence). The CDR3 is 15 amino acids. J was trimmed by 0 bases and V by 3 bases; bases with no gene match: 1. Written as DNA, the CDR3 is TGTGCCACCAGCAGGGGGACAGCAACTAATGAAAAACTGTTTTTT. Protein product: CATSRGTATNEKLFF.

J is TRBJ2-7 and V is TRBV5-1; D possibly corresponds to TRBD2 (5 bases). The CDR3 is 16 amino acids. Trimming cost V 3 bases and J 1 base, with 17 bases left between them. The germline V gene encodes CDR1 SGHRS and CDR2 YFSETQ. CDR3 coding DNA: TGCGCCAGCAGCTCGCCCTTGGAGGATTCGTCCTACGAGCAGTACTTC. This gives the protein CASSSPLEDSSYEQYF.

V is TRBV27 and J is TRBJ2-7, with TRBD1 identical over 10 bases. Germline assignment: CDR1 MNHEY and CDR2 SMNVEV (reference sequence). The CDR3 is made up of 14 amino acids. V lost 2 bases, J lost 7 bases, and 5 bases stayed unmatched. For the CDR3, the DNA is TGTGCCAGCAGTTTAGGGGGACAGGGGATTGAGCAGTACTTC. Its protein is CASSLGGQGIEQYF.

The sample holds one count of this clone. This chain's CDR3 is CASSLLPGGSYEQYF. For the CDR3, the DNA is TGTGCCAGCAGCTTATTGCCGGGGGGCTCCTACGAGCAGTACTTC. The V and J genes are TRBV11-1 and TRBJ2-7; TRBD2 aligns across 7 bases. Unmatched junction bases numbered 4, after V lost 2 bases and J lost 0 bases. CDR1 is SGHAT and CDR2 is FQDESV in the germline V gene (reference sequence). The CDR3 covers 15 residues.

This rearrangement joins TRBV4-1 to TRBJ2-7, with D possibly being TRBD2 (5 bases). With 3 bases removed from V and 3 bases from J, the gap between germline ends came to 15 bases. This CDR3 contains 15 residues. The germline gives CDR1 MGHRA, CDR2 YSYEKL. The CDR3 region has the DNA TGCGCCAGCAGCCATCTCGAGGGTGGCAGCTACGAGCAGTACTTC. This encodes CASSHLEGGSYEQYF.